This T cell receptor (beta chain) is from a study of prognosis after radiotherapy for stage I lung cancer (dated by TCRdb to the early 2020s). Notes on the research overall: Around 18 stage I NSCLC patients were enrolled in Nanjing, China, between early 2018 and 2019. Enrolled patients comprised roughly 13 with newly diagnosed primary stage I lung tumors and about five with oligometastatic NSCLC after surgical resection of the primary tumor. Every patient was regarded as medically inoperable, because of comorbidities in around eleven cases and refusal of surgery in seven or eight cases. The cohort was made up of about 13 men and roughly 6 women, with a median age of about 74 years and an age range of 53 to 84 years. Tumor histology was squamous cell carcinoma in about seven patients and adenocarcinoma in twelve. Image-guided IMRT or VMAT was used to deliver SBRT in 3 to 5 fractions at a biologically effective dose of at least 100 Gy. No patient received concurrent therapy alongside SBRT. Four of the 19 patients developed distant metastases after SBRT, at a median of around 7 months; the other 15 showed no significant progression. This study profiled peripheral blood TCR beta repertoires from stage I NSCLC patients before and after stereotactic body radiotherapy and linked the repertoires to distant failure. The study sequenced some 38 blood samples from about 19 patients, one before and one after SBRT per patient.

The germline V gene yields MNHGY for CDR1 and SVAAGI for CDR2. The CDR3 numbers 16 residues from cysteine through phenylalanine. The sequence is cut down to CDR3 DNA, 48 bases in frame from base 1. Trimming removed 6 bases from V and 0 bases from J, leaving 15 bases between the germline ends. No patient had a history of other malignancies or prior chemotherapy or radiotherapy, and all had node-negative disease on CT and PET/CT. At each of two time points, 4.5 to 7 milliliters of peripheral venous blood were collected in EDTA tubes. PBMCs were isolated by Ficoll-Paque Plus density-gradient centrifugation. Immediately after collection, samples were stored at -80 degrees C until analysis. Two rounds of multiplex PCR were performed to amplify the TCR beta CDR3 region from genomic DNA. The first PCR round used primers specific to each TRBV and TRBJ gene, and the primer sequences were filed in Chinese patent CN105087789A. Universal primers were used in the second PCR round. The Roche High Pure PCR Template Preparation Kit was used to extract genomic DNA from the frozen PBMCs. An Illumina HiSeq 3000 was used to sequence the libraries paired-end with 151 bp reads. In the original analysis: Raw reads lacking the multiplex PCR primer sequences were removed with CutAdapt. Using PEAR, the high-quality paired reads were merged into contigs. By aligning each contig to reference sequences, MiXCR assigned the TRB V, D and J gene segments to that contig. CDR3 sequences were clustered by base quality and sequence similarity to remove sequencing errors. Shannon entropy, normalized by the natural log of the productive TCR sequence number, served as the measure of diversity. To get clonality, Shannon entropy was divided by the natural log of the number of unique clonotypes, and that result was subtracted from one. Using the Youden index from ROC curves, the researchers picked the repertoire-metric cut-offs for progression-free survival, and all analyses were carried out in R 3.5.3. TCRdb ran its own pipeline on the public reads, namely fastp trimming at Q25 and MiXCR clone calling, and kept in-frame beta chains. Each CDR3 protein appears once, grouped with its most common genes and DNA. These V and J calls originate from TCRdb's pipeline instead of the authors' own analysis. This sample has 14,000 or so distinct CDR3 sequences in its table, and around 27% of those were observed once. The ten largest clones add up to under 15% of the sample.

Of note for this clonotype: The target of this receptor is not known. It differs at one base from a far larger clone, so likely a read error.

Points the paper makes about the study in general: Limitations of the study included a small cohort and short follow-up, and the study findings need independent validation. All reported P values were unadjusted for multiple comparisons. Whether the expanded TCR clones were tumor-specific was not determined. Post-SBRT Shannon entropy and its change from baseline were lower in patients who developed distant metastases; baseline Shannon entropy was not associated with metastases. TRBV and TRBJ usage frequencies reportedly varied with metastasis status, involving two V genes at baseline and roughly 9 V and two J genes after SBRT. After SBRT, the count of unique TCR clones dropped from a median of around 9,300 beforehand to several thousand afterward (Wilcoxon paired P=0.011).

The chain employs TRBV6-9 and TRBJ1-3; tentative D gene TRBD1, with 5 bases matching. Sample: PBMCs, taken before or after stereotactic body radiation therapy (not recorded which). This TCR was sampled from a donor aged 50 or older with non-small cell lung cancer. This receptor carries the CDR3 CASSYMGLDSGNTIYF. The DNA sequence is as follows: TGTGCCAGCAGCTACATGGGGCTCGACTCTGGAAACACCATATATTTT.